The clone carrying this T cell receptor (beta chain) was seen many times. Its antigen is undetermined. This sample is drawn from a study of T-cell memory formation after mild COVID-19. Study at large: There were largely donor-specific TCR clusters.

V gave up 5 bases and J gave up 10 bases, with 16 bases separating them. There are 13 residues in the CDR3. Barcoded TCR alpha and TCR beta cDNA libraries with UMIs came from 5'RACE using constant-segment primers. TCRdb reprocessed the 5' RACE reads with MiXCR, giving one entry per CDR3 protein. The repertoire holds 350,000 to 500,000 distinct CDR3 sequences, about 20% seen once, with around a fifth in the top ten. Study-wide points: Chiefly within CM and EM were the contracting CD4+ clones; CD8+ ones were within EMRA.

This rearrangement joins TRBV12-3 or TRBV12-4 to TRBJ2-3, with D perhaps given as TRBD1 or TRBD2 (5 bases each). Sequenced input: PBMCs or a T cell subset sorted from them (not recorded which). The receptor's source is a man aged 18 to 30 who had mild COVID-19 (a few samples of this study predate the infection). Cell type and time point are not known. This CDR3 reads CASSPQEARAQYF. Here the CDR3 DNA reads TGTGCCAGCAGTCCTCAGGAGGCCAGGGCGCAGTATTTT.